This T cell receptor (beta chain) was identified in a study of blood T cell repertoires in COVID-19. Original analysis: Cell counts per sample came from amplifying reference gene primers. Produced via immunoSEQ multiplex PCR; TCRdb's table is partial and in-frame only. That table furnishes V, J and clone size, whereas the DNA furnished D and trimming. In the table there are over 200,000 clones, roughly 80% of which are singletons. The CDR3 covers 14 residues. Trimming removed 5 bases from V and 6 bases from J; junction bases left unmatched: 4. The germline CDR1 and CDR2 sequences are MNHEY and SMNVEV (reference sequence). This clone has more than one count but fewer than ten.

The sequencing input was peripheral blood. This TCR came from a human donor in a cohort sampled during active COVID-19. This chain uses TRBV27 with TRBJ1-5; TRBD1 aligns across 10 bases. CDR3: CASSPDRGRQPQHF. CDR3 nucleotides: TGTGCCAGCAGTCCCGACAGGGGGCGTCAGCCCCAGCATTTT.